This T cell receptor (beta chain) was identified during a study of shared clonotypes between healthy human individuals (TCRdb year 2020). A note on the overall study: Two women and a few men aged 18 to 49 years were included in the cohort. To estimate repertoire size and how much clonotype sharing occurs between individuals, the study deeply sequenced the blood TCR repertoires of five or six healthy adults. For each donor, three plates each were used for CD4 naive and CD4 memory, two plates were used for CD8 naive, and one plate was used for CD8 memory. Libraries were prepared and TCR repertoires were sequenced by different laboratories using diverse techniques, in order to increase sequencing depth and limit assay-specific biases. Leukapheresis yielded between about 0.8 and 9.5 billion PBMCs per donor.

This clone was counted a single time. This clone's antigen is unknown. Nothing much larger sits one base from this clone, and base qualities are not available. Summary of the overall study and its limitations: Sampling was limited to blood, and TCR repertoires in tissue likely differ from TCR repertoires in blood. Compared with non-shared clonotypes, the clonotypes found in all four sorted-subset donors had higher generation probabilities. Pairwise subsampling led to the expectation that sequencing depth would affect the degree of clonotype sharing among donors. Sharing across a few donors was observed for around 5% of naive CD4, over 3% of naive CD8, 2.3% of memory CD4, and around 0.44% of memory CD8 clonotypes. The small number of donors limited the genetic and exposure-history diversity represented. Incomplete sequencing was indicated by rarefaction of sorted-subset datasets, despite the large sequencing depth. Naive subsets generally had larger estimated clonotype richness than memory subsets.

Using the deep immunoSEQ assay, TCR CDR3 regions were amplified from genomic DNA by multiplex PCR. Extracted genomic DNA from each cell subset was distributed evenly across all wells of several immunoSEQ 96-well plates, and each plate was treated as a replicate. For sorted subsets, around 200 ng genomic DNA, equal to some 28,000 T cell genomes, was loaded into each replicate PCR. Purified libraries were quantified with a Qubit 3.0 fluorometer, sized on a Bioanalyzer 2100, and re-quantified with the KAPA Library Quantification kit. A separate single-read 150-cycle Illumina NextSeq 550 flow cell was used to sequence each immunoSEQ 96-well plate. The source study handled its data this way. The immunoSEQ output contained only junctional sequences without quality scores, so filtering could not match that applied to full-length reads. Sequences were annotated with PyIR, a Python wrapper for IgBLAST v1.9, and V/J genes and CDR3 were assigned using IMGT germline references. Reads were filtered out if the reads had weak V/J assignments (E-value above 1e-6), no CDR3, stop codons, out-of-frame junctions, or ambiguous translated residues. V3J clonotypes were defined as sequences sharing an identical inferred V gene, J gene, and CDR3 amino acid sequence. Percentage overlap between repertoires was calculated by dividing the number of shared unique clonotypes by the size of the smaller repertoire. Richness of each repertoire was evaluated using RTK rarefaction, the Chao1 estimator, and Recon v2.1 estimates of unobserved clonotypes. Generation probabilities were computed with OLGA for all TCRbeta clonotypes obtained by the gDNA method from a handful of donors. As stored in TCRdb, this immuneACCESS dataset retains in-frame rearrangements with V and J assigned. A fraction of the clones does not appear; measured against another copy, unresolved V genes explain less than half of the discrepancy, and the remainder lacks a known reason. D and trimming were read from the DNA, whereas the V and J calls and clone size are those reported in that table. This sample is represented by about 590,000 clones; around 95% of them were singletons. The ten largest clones add up to about 0.11% of the sample.

CD8 naive samples consisted of CD45RO-negative cells that were positively selected for CCR7, yielding a CD45RA+CCR7+ population without TemRA cells. Donors were healthy HIV-negative adults with no recently reported acute infections or vaccinations. All donors were Caucasian adults living in Nashville, Tennessee, USA. Blood was obtained by leukapheresis, after which PBMCs were separated by Ficoll-Histopaque density gradient centrifugation and cryopreserved in liquid nitrogen vapor phase. Purity and quantity of every magnetically sorted T cell population were checked by analytical flow cytometry. Each sorted fraction had its genomic DNA isolated and then quantified by UV absorbance on a Nanodrop 2000c. V is shortened by 6 bases, J by 4 bases, and the region joining them spans 16 bases. CDR1 and CDR2 were assigned from the germline V gene (reference sequence) as MNHEY and SMNVEV. Counted from cysteine to phenylalanine, this CDR3 has 14 amino acids. The only DNA kept is the CDR3, 42 bases in frame from the first base.

The sequence links TRBV27 to TRBJ2-7, and perhaps TRBD1 as D gene, on 6 matching bases. The clonotype was recovered from a woman between 25 and 40 years old in good health. The source material was naive CD8+ T cells sorted from blood. What the cell subset or site label conveys for this sample: CD45RA+CCR7+. Here the CDR3 is given as CASRPTGSAYEQYF. The nucleotide sequence is TGTGCCAGCAGACCAACAGGGTCAGCATACGAGCAGTACTTC.